The entry below gives a single T cell receptor beta chain sequence along with its context. Its target is not known. These data originate in a study of shared clonotypes between healthy human individuals. About the research overall: Samples came from a couple of female and a few male donors aged 18 to 49. Study outcomes and limitations: Among non-shared clonotypes, generation probabilities were lower than among those shared by all four donors.

The CDR3 contains 17 residues. Trimming took 1 base from V and 4 from J, leaving 17 bases between them. The germline V gene encodes CDR1 LGHNA and CDR2 YNFKEQ. As handled by the study authors: Junction-only immunoSEQ data arrived without quality scores, meaning filtering differed. TCRdb keeps only in-frame clones here, not all; method: immunoSEQ multiplex PCR. Clonal size and the V and J genes are those of that table, whereas D and trimming came from the DNA. Here the sample spans about 2.1 million clones, over 85% being singletons. Naivety among CD8 cells was defined by CD45RO negativity and positive CCR7 selection, thereby excluding terminally differentiated effector memory CD45RA+ cells. The donors, healthy adults who were HIV-negative, had experienced no recent acute infections or vaccinations.

The receptor's source is a man in his late teens or twenties in good health. Some clones in this sample may be carry-over from other donors' samples. The chain combines TRBV4-2 with TRBJ2-1; D possibly matches TRBD1 or TRBD2 (5 bases each). Source material: naive CD8+ T cells from PBMCs. CDR3: CASSQARRDQIYNEQFF. The CDR3, as DNA: TGTGCCAGCAGCCAAGCGCGCAGGGACCAAATTTACAATGAGCAGTTCTTC.